This T cell receptor beta chain was retrieved from a study of circulating CD8 cells and anti-PD-1 response in melanoma. Each library started from roughly 15 ng of total RNA using the QIAseq Immune Repertoire TCR panel. TCRdb passed the reads through MiXCR, listing each CDR3 protein once. The profile shows some 2,000 distinct CDR3 sequences, roughly 7.8% of them singletons. Live CD3+CD8+TCRalphabeta+ cells were sorted into four subsets by PD-1 and/or TIGIT. The length of the CDR3 is 15 residues. CDR1 SNHLY and CDR2 FYNNEI come from the germline V gene. Germline trimming cut 6 bases from V and 1 base from J; bases unmatched to any gene: 8. This clonotype is labeled medium-sized.

The receptor's source is a human donor with melanoma. The chain couples TRBV2 to TRBJ1-1, with 7 bases lining up with TRBD1. This material consisted of CD8+ T cells from PBMCs, taken at baseline or after one month of anti-PD-1 therapy (not recorded which). CDR3 region: CASRGITGANTEAFF. CDR3 coding DNA: TGTGCCAGCAGGGGAATCACAGGGGCGAACACTGAAGCTTTCTTT.